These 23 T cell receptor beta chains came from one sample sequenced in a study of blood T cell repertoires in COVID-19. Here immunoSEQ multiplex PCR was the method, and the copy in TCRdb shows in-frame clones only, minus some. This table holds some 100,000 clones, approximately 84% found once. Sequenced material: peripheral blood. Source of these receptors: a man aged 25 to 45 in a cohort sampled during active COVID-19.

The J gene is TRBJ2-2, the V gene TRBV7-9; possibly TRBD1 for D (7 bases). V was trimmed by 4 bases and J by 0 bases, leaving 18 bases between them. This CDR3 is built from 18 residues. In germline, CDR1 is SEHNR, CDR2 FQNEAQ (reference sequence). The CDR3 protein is CASSSDAGQFANTGELFF. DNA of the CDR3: TGTGCCAGCAGCTCCGACGCGGGACAGTTCGCGAACACCGGGGAGCTGTTTTTT.

CDR3 DNA: TGTGCCAGTAGTACCCGGGATTCTAGCACAGATACGCAGTATTTT. Its protein product is CASSTRDSSTDTQYF. The genes are TRBV19 and TRBJ2-3; D is perhaps TRBD2 (5 bases). V was cut by 4 bases and J by 0 bases, with 11 bases left in between. This CDR3 is 15 amino acids long. Germline loops: CDR1 LNHDA, CDR2 SQIVND (reference sequence).

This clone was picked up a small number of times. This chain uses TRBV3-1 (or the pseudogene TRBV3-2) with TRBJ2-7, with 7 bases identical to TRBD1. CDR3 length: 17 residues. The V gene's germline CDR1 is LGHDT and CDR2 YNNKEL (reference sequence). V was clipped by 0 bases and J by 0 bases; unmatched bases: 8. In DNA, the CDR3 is TGTGCCAGCAGCCAAGAAGAGATGGGACAGACCTCCTACGAGCAGTACTTC. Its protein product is CASSQEEMGQTSYEQYF.

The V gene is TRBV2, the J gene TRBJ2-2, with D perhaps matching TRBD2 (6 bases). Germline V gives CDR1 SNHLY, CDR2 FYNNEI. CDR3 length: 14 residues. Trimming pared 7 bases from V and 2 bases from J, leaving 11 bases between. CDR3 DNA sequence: TGTGCCAGCATGGGACTCGTAAACACCGGGGAGCTGTTTTTT. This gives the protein CASMGLVNTGELFF.

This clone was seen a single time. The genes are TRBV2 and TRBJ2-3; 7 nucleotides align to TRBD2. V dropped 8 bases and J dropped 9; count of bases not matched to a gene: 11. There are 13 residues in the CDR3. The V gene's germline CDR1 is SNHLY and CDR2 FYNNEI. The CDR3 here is CASVDGGRGTQYF. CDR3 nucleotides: TGTGCCAGCGTGGACGGGGGGAGAGGCACGCAGTATTTT.

The CDR3 spells CASSPSGGRTDTQYF. The CDR3 DNA sequence: TGTGCCAGCAGCCCTAGCGGGGGGCGCACAGATACGCAGTATTTT. This chain connects TRBV7-2 to TRBJ2-3; 11 nucleotides align to TRBD2. The CDR3 spans 15 residues. V was pared by 5 bases and J by 1 base, with 2 bases of the junction left unmatched. Germline CDR1 and CDR2: SGHTA and FQGNSA.

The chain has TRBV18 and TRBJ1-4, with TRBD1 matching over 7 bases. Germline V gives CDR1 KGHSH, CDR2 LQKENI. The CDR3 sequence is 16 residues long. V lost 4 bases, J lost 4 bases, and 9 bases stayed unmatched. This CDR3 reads CASSLTIQGDNEKLFF. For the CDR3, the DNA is TGTGCCAGCTCACTTACCATCCAGGGGGATAATGAAAAACTGTTTTTT.

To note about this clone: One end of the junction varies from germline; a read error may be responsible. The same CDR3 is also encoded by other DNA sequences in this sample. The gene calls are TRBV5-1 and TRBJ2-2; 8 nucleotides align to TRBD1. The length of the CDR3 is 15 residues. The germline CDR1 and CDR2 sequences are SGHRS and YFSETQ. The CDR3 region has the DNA TGCGCCAGTACCCCTCAGGGGGCTGAGACCGGGGAGCTATTTTTT. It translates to CASTPQGAETGELFF.

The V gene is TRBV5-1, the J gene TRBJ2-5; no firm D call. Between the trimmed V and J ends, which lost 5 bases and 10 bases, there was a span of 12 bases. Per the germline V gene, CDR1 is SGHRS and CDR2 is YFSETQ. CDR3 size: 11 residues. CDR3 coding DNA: TGCGCCAGCAGTGAGAGCCAGCGCCAGTACTTC. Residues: CASSESQRQYF.

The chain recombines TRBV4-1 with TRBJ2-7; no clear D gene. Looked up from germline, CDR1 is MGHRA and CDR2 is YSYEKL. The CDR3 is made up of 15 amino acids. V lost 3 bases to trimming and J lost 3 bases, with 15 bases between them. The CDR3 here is CASSQALSRGYEQYF. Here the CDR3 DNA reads TGCGCCAGCAGCCAGGCCTTAAGTCGAGGCTACGAGCAGTACTTC.

DNA of the CDR3: TGTGCCAGCAGCTGGCTGGAGGGCTACACCTTC. Encoded protein: CASSWLEGYTF. The rearrangement joins TRBV5-6 to TRBJ1-2; no firm D call. V lost 3 bases and J lost 8, with 8 bases in between. Germline V gene lookup returns CDR1 SGHDT and CDR2 YYEEEE. There are 11 residues in the CDR3.

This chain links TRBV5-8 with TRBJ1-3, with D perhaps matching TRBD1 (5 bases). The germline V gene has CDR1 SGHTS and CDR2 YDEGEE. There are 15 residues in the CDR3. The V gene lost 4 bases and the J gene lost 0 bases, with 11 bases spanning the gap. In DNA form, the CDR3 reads TGTGCCAGCAGCATACGACAGAGCTCTGGAAACACCATATATTTT. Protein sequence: CASSIRQSSGNTIYF.

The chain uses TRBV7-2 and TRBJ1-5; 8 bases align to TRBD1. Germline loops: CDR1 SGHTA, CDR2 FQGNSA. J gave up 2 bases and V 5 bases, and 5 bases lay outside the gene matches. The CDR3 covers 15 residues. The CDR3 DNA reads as TGTGCCAGCAGCCCACAGGGGGAAGGCAATCAGCCCCAGCATTTT. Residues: CASSPQGEGNQPQHF.

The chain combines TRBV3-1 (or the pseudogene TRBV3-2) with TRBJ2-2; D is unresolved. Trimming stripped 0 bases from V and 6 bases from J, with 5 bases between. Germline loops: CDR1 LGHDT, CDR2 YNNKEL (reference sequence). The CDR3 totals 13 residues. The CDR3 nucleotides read TGTGCCAGCAGCCAAGATCTACCCGGGGAGCTGTTTTTT. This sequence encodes CASSQDLPGELFF.

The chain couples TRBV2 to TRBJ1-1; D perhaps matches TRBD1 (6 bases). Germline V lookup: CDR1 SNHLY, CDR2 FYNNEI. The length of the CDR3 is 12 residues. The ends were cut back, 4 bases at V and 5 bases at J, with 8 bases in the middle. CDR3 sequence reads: CASSGDRTEAFF. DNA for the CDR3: TGTGCCAGCAGTGGCGACAGGACTGAAGCTTTCTTT.

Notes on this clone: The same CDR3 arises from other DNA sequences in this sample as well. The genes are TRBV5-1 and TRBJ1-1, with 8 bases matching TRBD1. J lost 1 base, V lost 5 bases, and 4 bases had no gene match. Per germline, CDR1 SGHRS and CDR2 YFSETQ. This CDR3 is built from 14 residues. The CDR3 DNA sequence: TGCGCCAGCAGTTCCGGACAGGGGAACACTGAAGCTTTCTTT. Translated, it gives CASSSGQGNTEAFF.

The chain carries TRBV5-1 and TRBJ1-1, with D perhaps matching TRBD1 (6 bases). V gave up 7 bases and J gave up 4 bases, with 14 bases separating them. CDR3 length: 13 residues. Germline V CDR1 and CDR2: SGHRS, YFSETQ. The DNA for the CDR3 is TGCGCCAGCTCCCGTACAGGGCCCACTGAAGCTTTCTTT. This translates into CASSRTGPTEAFF. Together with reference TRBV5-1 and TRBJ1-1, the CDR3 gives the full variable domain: KAGVTQTPRYLIKTRGQQVTLSCSPISGHRSVSWYQQTPGQGLQFLFEYFSETQRNKGNFPGRFSGRQFSNSRSEMNVSTLELGDSALYLCASSRTGPTEAFFGQGTRLTVV.

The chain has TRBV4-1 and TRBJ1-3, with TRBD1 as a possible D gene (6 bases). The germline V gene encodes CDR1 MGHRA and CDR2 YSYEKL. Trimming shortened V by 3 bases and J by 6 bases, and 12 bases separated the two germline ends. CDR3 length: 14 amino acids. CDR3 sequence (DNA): TGCGCCAGCAGCCACCCCGGGACACCAAACACCATATATTTT. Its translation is CASSHPGTPNTIYF.

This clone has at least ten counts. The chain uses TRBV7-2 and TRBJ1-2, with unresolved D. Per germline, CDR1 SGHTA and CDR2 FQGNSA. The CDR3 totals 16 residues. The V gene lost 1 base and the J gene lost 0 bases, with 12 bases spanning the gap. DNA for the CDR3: TGTGCCAGCAGCTTAGACAGTGTGGCAGCTAACTATGGCTACACCTTC. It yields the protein CASSLDSVAANYGYTF.

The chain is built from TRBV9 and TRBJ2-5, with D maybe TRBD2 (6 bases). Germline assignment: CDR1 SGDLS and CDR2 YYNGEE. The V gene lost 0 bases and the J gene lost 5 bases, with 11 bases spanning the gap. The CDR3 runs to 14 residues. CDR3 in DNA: TGTGCCAGCAGCGTAGGGAATGGGGGGGAGACCCAGTACTTC. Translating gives CASSVGNGGETQYF.

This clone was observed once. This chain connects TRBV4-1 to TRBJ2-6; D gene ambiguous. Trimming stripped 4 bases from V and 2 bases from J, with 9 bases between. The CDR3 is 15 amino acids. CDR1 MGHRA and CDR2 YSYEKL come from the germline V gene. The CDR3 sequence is CASSPPPPGANVLTF. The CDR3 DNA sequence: TGCGCCAGCAGCCCCCCTCCCCCTGGGGCCAACGTCCTGACTTTC.

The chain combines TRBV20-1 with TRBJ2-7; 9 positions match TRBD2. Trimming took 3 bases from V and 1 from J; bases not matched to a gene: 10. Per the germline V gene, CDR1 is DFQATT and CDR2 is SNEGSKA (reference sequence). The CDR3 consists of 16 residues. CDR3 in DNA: TGCAGTGCTAGTCCGCCCCTAGCGGGGCCTTCCTACGAGCAGTACTTC. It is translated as CSASPPLAGPSYEQYF.

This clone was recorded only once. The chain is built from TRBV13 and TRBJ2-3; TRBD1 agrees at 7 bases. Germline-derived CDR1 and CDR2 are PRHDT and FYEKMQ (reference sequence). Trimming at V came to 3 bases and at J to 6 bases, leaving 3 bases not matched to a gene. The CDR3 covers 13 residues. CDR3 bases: TGTGCCAGCAGCTTGGTCAGGGGGGATACGCAGTATTTT. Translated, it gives CASSLVRGDTQYF.